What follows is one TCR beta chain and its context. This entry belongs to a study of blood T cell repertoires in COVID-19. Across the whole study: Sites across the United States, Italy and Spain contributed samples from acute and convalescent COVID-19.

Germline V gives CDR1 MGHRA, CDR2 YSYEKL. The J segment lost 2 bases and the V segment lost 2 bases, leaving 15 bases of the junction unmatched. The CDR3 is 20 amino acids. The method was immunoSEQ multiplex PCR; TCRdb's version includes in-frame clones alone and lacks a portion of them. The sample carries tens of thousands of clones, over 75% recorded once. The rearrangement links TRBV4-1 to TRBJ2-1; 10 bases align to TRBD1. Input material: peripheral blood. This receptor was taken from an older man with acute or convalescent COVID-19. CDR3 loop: CASSQRSRDRGLGPYNEQFF. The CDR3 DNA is TGCGCCAGCAGCCAACGTAGCCGGGACAGGGGCCTCGGGCCCTACAATGAGCAGTTCTTC.